This T cell receptor (beta chain) was recorded in a study of T-cell reconstitution after alpha-beta-depleted transplantation in children. In regard to this clonotype: The antigen is undetermined.

V lost 0 bases, J lost 1 base, and 11 bases lay in between. CDR1 is SGHRS, CDR2 YFSETQ, per germline. The length of the CDR3 is 15 residues. Unique molecular identifiers were used to barcode this TCRbeta library. TCRdb reprocessed the PCR reads via MiXCR and lists one record per CDR3 protein. The sample includes 600,000 to 700,000 distinct CDR3 sequences, less than 15% of them seen just once. Study results and limitations: High day-60 TCRbeta diversity in some patients came from surviving recipient T cells and thymic progenitors.

The chain employs TRBV5-1 and TRBJ2-7; D might be TRBD1 (6 bases). Material: PBMCs, obtained before TCRalphabeta/CD19-depleted stem cell transplant. This receptor was identified in a girl aged 2 to 10 with congenital amegakaryocytic thrombocytopenia, due to receive a stem cell transplant. CDR3 in amino acids: CASSLAGASSYEQYF. CDR3 bases: TGCGCCAGCAGCTTGGCAGGGGCCTCTTCCTACGAGCAGTACTTC.